Given below is one T cell receptor (beta chain) in context. The antigen is unknown. The sample is drawn from a study of a mutant IDH1 vaccine in newly diagnosed glioma. Overall study: Males made up approximately 60% and females 37.5% of treated patients, whose mean age was 40.4 years. Visit V12 was at week 35; visit V13 was at week 47.

Germline V gives CDR1 SGDLS, CDR2 YYNGEE. CDR3 length: 16 residues. V dropped 4 bases and J dropped 4; count of bases not matched to a gene: 8. Assay: immunoSEQ multiplex PCR; the TCRdb copy retains only in-frame clones and omits some. The sample lists 42,000 or so clones, 83% occurring once. Time point given: week 35, safety follow-up. Vaccination comprised doses that each held 300 ug of mutant IDH1 20-mer peptide, plus topical imiquimod. Sequencing used PBMCs, obtained from a glioma patient whose treatment included an IDH1 peptide vaccine. This sequence joins TRBV9 and TRBJ2-2; 9 bases align to TRBD2. This sequence was found in a woman between 50 and 59 years old with glioma. The CDR3 DNA follows: TGTGCCAGCAGCTCTGGACTAGCGAGTCCCACCGGGGAGCTGTTTTTT. Translating it yields CASSSGLASPTGELFF.